The clone carrying this T cell receptor beta chain was seen many times. Its antigen is not identified. Unique molecular identifiers were present on cDNA, and template switching added a universal primer site. TCRdb reprocessed the 5' RACE reads with MiXCR, giving one entry per CDR3 protein. The data show about 690,000 distinct CDR3 sequences, over 5% seen once. These data originate in a study of identical twins. J lost 4 bases, V lost 3 bases, and 6 bases had no gene match. In germline, CDR1 is SGDLS, CDR2 YYNGEE. The CDR3 length is 14 residues. Study-wide results and caveats: Findings came from cross-sectional statistics, without long-term follow-up of donors. Within beta out-of-frame sequences, the excess sharing observed between twins was weaker.

The clonotype originates from a man in his late teens or twenties in good health. Material: naive T cells sorted from blood. The rearrangement links TRBV9 to TRBJ1-1; TRBD1 matches at 7 bases. The CDR3: CASSAGGRGTEAFF. DNA for the CDR3: TGTGCCAGCAGCGCAGGGGGGAGAGGCACTGAAGCTTTCTTT.